This T cell receptor beta chain is from a study of identical twins. TCRdb re-analysed the 5' RACE reads in MiXCR, keeping a single row per CDR3 protein. The sample holds a few hundred thousand distinct CDR3 sequences; more than 9% are singletons and the top ten take 3%. Notes on this clonotype: Its cognate antigen is unknown.

Trimming removed 4 bases from V and 0 bases from J; junction bases left unmatched: 4. Per germline, CDR1 SGHRS and CDR2 YFSETQ. The CDR3 spans 15 residues. The study, taken as a whole, reports: Researchers caution that invariant MAIT and iNKT cells could partly confound zero-insertion analyses.

The sample also formed part of further work on yellow fever vaccine responses in identical twins.

The receptor was derived from a woman in her late teens or twenties in good health. The sequencing input was PBMCs. The rearrangement links TRBV5-1 to TRBJ2-7, with TRBD1 identical over 10 bases. CDR3 in amino acids: CASSPTGGYSYEQYF. CDR3 DNA sequence: TGCGCCAGCAGCCCGACAGGGGGCTACTCCTACGAGCAGTACTTC.